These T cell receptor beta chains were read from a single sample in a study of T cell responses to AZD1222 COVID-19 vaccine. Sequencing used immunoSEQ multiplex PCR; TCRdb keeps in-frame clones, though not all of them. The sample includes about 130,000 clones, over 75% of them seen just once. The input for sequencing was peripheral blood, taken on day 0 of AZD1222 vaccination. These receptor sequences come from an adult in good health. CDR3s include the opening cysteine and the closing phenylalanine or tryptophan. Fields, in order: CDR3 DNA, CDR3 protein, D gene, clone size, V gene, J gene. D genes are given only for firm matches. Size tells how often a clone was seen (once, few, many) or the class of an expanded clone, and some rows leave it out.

CDR3nt: TGCGCCAGCAGCTTGGGAGGCAGCCAAGAGACCCAGTACTTC
CDR3aa: CASSLGGSQETQYF
d_gene: -
abundance: -
v_gene: TRBV5-1
j_gene: TRBJ2-5

CDR3nt: TGTGCCACCAGCAGAGACGGGCAGTATAATTCACCCCTCCACTTT
CDR3aa: CATSRDGQYNSPLHF
d_gene: -
abundance: -
v_gene: TRBV15
j_gene: TRBJ1-6

CDR3nt: TGTGCCAGCAGCTTTTCCGGGACGTGGGCTTTCTTT
CDR3aa: CASSFSGTWAFF
d_gene: -
abundance: -
v_gene: TRBV7-9
j_gene: TRBJ1-1

CDR3nt: TGTGCCAGCAGTTTCCCCCAGTCCCTTAATGAAAAACTGTTTTTT
CDR3aa: CASSFPQSLNEKLFF
d_gene: -
abundance: -
v_gene: TRBV28
j_gene: TRBJ1-4

CDR3nt: TGTGCCAGCAGTTTAAGTCCGAACTACGAGCAGTACTTC
CDR3aa: CASSLSPNYEQYF
d_gene: -
abundance: -
v_gene: TRBV28
j_gene: TRBJ2-7

CDR3nt: TGTGCCAGCACCCCGGGGCCCTCTGGCTATGGCTACACCTTC
CDR3aa: CASTPGPSGYGYTF
d_gene: -
abundance: -
v_gene: TRBV28
j_gene: TRBJ1-2

CDR3nt: TGTGCCAGCAGTTTAGGCGGCAGCTTGAACACTGAAGCTTTCTTT
CDR3aa: CASSLGGSLNTEAFF
d_gene: -
abundance: -
v_gene: TRBV28
j_gene: TRBJ1-1

CDR3nt: TGCGCCAGCAGCGCTGGTGTGGCGGCCGATGAGCAGTTCTTC
CDR3aa: CASSAGVAADEQFF
d_gene: -
abundance: -
v_gene: TRBV5-1
j_gene: TRBJ2-1

CDR3nt: TGCAGTGCCTGGACAGCTGAAGCTTTCTTT
CDR3aa: CSAWTAEAFF
d_gene: -
abundance: -
v_gene: TRBV20-1
j_gene: TRBJ1-1

CDR3nt: TGTGCCAGCAGCTTAGGACAGACAACTGAAGCTTTCTTT
CDR3aa: CASSLGQTTEAFF
d_gene: -
abundance: -
v_gene: TRBV5-4
j_gene: TRBJ1-1

CDR3nt: TGTGCCAGCAGTGAAGCAGGCTGGGACGTTCAGCCCCAGCATTTT
CDR3aa: CASSEAGWDVQPQHF
d_gene: -
abundance: -
v_gene: TRBV6-1
j_gene: TRBJ1-5

CDR3nt: TGTGCCAGCAGCCCGGGACTGGCCCAAGAGACCCAGTACTTC
CDR3aa: CASSPGLAQETQYF
d_gene: -
abundance: -
v_gene: TRBV7-2
j_gene: TRBJ2-5

CDR3nt: TGCGCCAGCAGCTTTACTAGCGACCCCGGGGAGCTGTTTTTT
CDR3aa: CASSFTSDPGELFF
d_gene: TRBD2
abundance: -
v_gene: TRBV5-1
j_gene: TRBJ2-2

CDR3nt: TGTGCCAGCAGTCCTCGAGACCTCTCGACCCAGCATTTT
CDR3aa: CASSPRDLSTQHF
d_gene: -
abundance: -
v_gene: TRBV12-3/TRBV12-4
j_gene: TRBJ1-5

CDR3nt: TGTGCCAGCAGCTTAACCGGGCCTCCTTACGAGCAGTACTTC
CDR3aa: CASSLTGPPYEQYF
d_gene: -
abundance: -
v_gene: TRBV7-9
j_gene: TRBJ2-7

CDR3nt: TGTGCCAGCTCCCAACGGACAGAAACGGGGGAGCAGTACTTC
CDR3aa: CASSQRTETGEQYF
d_gene: -
abundance: -
v_gene: TRBV18
j_gene: TRBJ2-7

CDR3nt: TGTGCCAGCAGTTTCCGGGGTTACGAGCAGTACTTC
CDR3aa: CASSFRGYEQYF
d_gene: -
abundance: -
v_gene: TRBV12-3/TRBV12-4
j_gene: TRBJ2-7

CDR3nt: TGTGCCAGCAGTGATGGAGGCTTCCTTCTCGACAAACTGTTTTTT
CDR3aa: CASSDGGFLLDKLFF
d_gene: -
abundance: -
v_gene: TRBV27
j_gene: TRBJ1-4

CDR3nt: TGTGCCACCGGGGCGGCTCCAACCTACGAGCAGTACTTC
CDR3aa: CATGAAPTYEQYF
d_gene: -
abundance: -
v_gene: TRBV6-5
j_gene: TRBJ2-7

CDR3nt: TGTGCCAGCAGCTCTCACAGGGGACGGAGGGATACGCAGTATTTT
CDR3aa: CASSSHRGRRDTQYF
d_gene: TRBD1
abundance: -
v_gene: TRBV7-3
j_gene: TRBJ2-3

CDR3nt: TGTGCCAGCAGCTTGGGTGGAATTAGCGGTTACAATGAGCAGTTCTTC
CDR3aa: CASSLGGISGYNEQFF
d_gene: -
abundance: -
v_gene: TRBV5-4
j_gene: TRBJ2-1

CDR3nt: TGTGCCAGTAGTCGCGCGGGCCCTCCCAATGAGCAGTTCTTC
CDR3aa: CASSRAGPPNEQFF
d_gene: -
abundance: -
v_gene: TRBV19
j_gene: TRBJ2-1

CDR3nt: TGTGCCTGGAGGACGACAGGAGGCTTTAACTATGGCTACACCTTC
CDR3aa: CAWRTTGGFNYGYTF
d_gene: -
abundance: -
v_gene: TRBV30
j_gene: TRBJ1-2

CDR3nt: TGTGCCAGCAGCTTGTTGGAGGATACCTACGAGCAGTACTTC
CDR3aa: CASSLLEDTYEQYF
d_gene: -
abundance: -
v_gene: TRBV7-9
j_gene: TRBJ2-7

CDR3nt: TGCGCCAGCAGCCAAGAAGGGGCCGGGGTCAAGTATGGCTACACCTTC
CDR3aa: CASSQEGAGVKYGYTF
d_gene: -
abundance: -
v_gene: TRBV4-3
j_gene: TRBJ1-2

CDR3nt: TGTGCCAGCAGTTTATCAGGGGGTGTAACTAACTATGGCTACACCTTC
CDR3aa: CASSLSGGVTNYGYTF
d_gene: TRBD1
abundance: -
v_gene: TRBV28
j_gene: TRBJ1-2

CDR3nt: TGCGCCAGCAGCTTGGGGCAAACCTATGGCTACACCTTC
CDR3aa: CASSLGQTYGYTF
d_gene: -
abundance: once
v_gene: TRBV5-1
j_gene: TRBJ1-2

CDR3nt: TGTGCCAGCAGCTCACTAGCGGGGGGGAGTAATGAGCAGTTCTTC
CDR3aa: CASSSLAGGSNEQFF
d_gene: TRBD2
abundance: -
v_gene: TRBV7-2
j_gene: TRBJ2-1

CDR3nt: TGTGCCAGCAGCCCGCTACAGGCTTCGACCACTGAAGCTTTCTTT
CDR3aa: CASSPLQASTTEAFF
d_gene: -
abundance: few
v_gene: TRBV11-1
j_gene: TRBJ1-1

CDR3nt: TGCGCCAGCAGACCGGCGGGACTAGCGATCCTCAACTCCTACAATGAGCAGTTCTTC
CDR3aa: CASRPAGLAILNSYNEQFF
d_gene: TRBD2
abundance: -
v_gene: TRBV5-1
j_gene: TRBJ2-1

CDR3nt: TGTGCCTGGAGTGTTGGGGACAGCCAGCAGCCCCAGCATTTT
CDR3aa: CAWSVGDSQQPQHF
d_gene: TRBD1
abundance: -
v_gene: TRBV30
j_gene: TRBJ1-5

CDR3nt: TGTGCCAGCAGTTACTCAAGGACTAGCCCTCAAGAGACCCAGTACTTC
CDR3aa: CASSYSRTSPQETQYF
d_gene: TRBD2
abundance: -
v_gene: TRBV6-2/TRBV6-3
j_gene: TRBJ2-5

CDR3nt: TGTGCCAGCAGCTTCGGGACATCGACCTACGAGCAGTACTTC
CDR3aa: CASSFGTSTYEQYF
d_gene: -
abundance: -
v_gene: TRBV11-3
j_gene: TRBJ2-7

CDR3nt: TGTGCCAGCAGCCATTACACCCGGGGACTAGGGGAGACCCAGTACTTC
CDR3aa: CASSHYTRGLGETQYF
d_gene: TRBD2
abundance: few
v_gene: TRBV11-2
j_gene: TRBJ2-5

CDR3nt: TGTGCTTTCCGGGGAGGGAACACCGGGGAGCTGTTTTTT
CDR3aa: CAFRGGNTGELFF
d_gene: -
abundance: -
v_gene: TRBV12-3/TRBV12-4
j_gene: TRBJ2-2

CDR3nt: TGTGCCAGCAGCCTACTGGACAGGGGAATGGAACTGTTTTTT
CDR3aa: CASSLLDRGMELFF
d_gene: TRBD1
abundance: -
v_gene: TRBV3-1/TRBV3-2
j_gene: TRBJ1-4

CDR3nt: TGTGCCAGCAGCTGGGACAGTGGGGCCTCTGGAAACACCATATATTTT
CDR3aa: CASSWDSGASGNTIYF
d_gene: TRBD1
abundance: -
v_gene: TRBV7-9
j_gene: TRBJ1-3

CDR3nt: TGTGCCAGCAGTTTAGTAATGGACACTGAAGCTTTCTTT
CDR3aa: CASSLVMDTEAFF
d_gene: -
abundance: -
v_gene: TRBV27
j_gene: TRBJ1-1

CDR3nt: TGTGCCAGCAGTTTATTAGGGGGGAATTCACCCCTCCACTTT
CDR3aa: CASSLLGGNSPLHF
d_gene: -
abundance: once
v_gene: TRBV27
j_gene: TRBJ1-6

CDR3nt: TGCGCCAGCAGCAAGGACGGTCGGAGCTCCTATAATTCACCCCTCCACTTT
CDR3aa: CASSKDGRSSYNSPLHF
d_gene: -
abundance: -
v_gene: TRBV5-1
j_gene: TRBJ1-6

CDR3nt: TGTGCCAGCAGCTTTACAGGGGCAAATGTATACAATGAGCAGTTCTTC
CDR3aa: CASSFTGANVYNEQFF
d_gene: TRBD1
abundance: few
v_gene: TRBV5-6
j_gene: TRBJ2-1

CDR3nt: TGCAGCTTCATGTTGAGCTCCTACAATGAGCAGTTCTTC
CDR3aa: CSFMLSSYNEQFF
d_gene: -
abundance: -
v_gene: TRBV29-1
j_gene: TRBJ2-1

CDR3nt: TGCGCCAGCAGCCAAGTCCTAGGACAGGGCGGCTATGGCTACACCTTC
CDR3aa: CASSQVLGQGGYGYTF
d_gene: TRBD1
abundance: -
v_gene: TRBV4-1
j_gene: TRBJ1-2

CDR3nt: TGTGCTAGCAGCCCACATCCCGGGAGCACCAATGAGCAGTTCTTC
CDR3aa: CASSPHPGSTNEQFF
d_gene: -
abundance: -
v_gene: TRBV7-7
j_gene: TRBJ2-1

CDR3nt: TGTGCCACCAGCAGGGTTTACACCGCGGGAGATACGCAGTATTTT
CDR3aa: CATSRVYTAGDTQYF
d_gene: -
abundance: once
v_gene: TRBV15
j_gene: TRBJ2-3